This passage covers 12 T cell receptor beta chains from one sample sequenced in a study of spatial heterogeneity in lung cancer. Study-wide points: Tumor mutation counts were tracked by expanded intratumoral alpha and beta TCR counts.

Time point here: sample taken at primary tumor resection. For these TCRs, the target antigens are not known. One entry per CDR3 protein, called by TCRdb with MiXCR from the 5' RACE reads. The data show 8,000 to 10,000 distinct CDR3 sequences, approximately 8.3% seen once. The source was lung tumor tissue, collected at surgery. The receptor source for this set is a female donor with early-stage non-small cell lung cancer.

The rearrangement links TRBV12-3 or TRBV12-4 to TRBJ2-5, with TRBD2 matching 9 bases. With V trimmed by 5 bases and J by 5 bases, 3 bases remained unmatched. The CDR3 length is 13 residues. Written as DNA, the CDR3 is TGTGCCAGCAGTCGAAGCGGGGGGGAGACCCAGTACTTC. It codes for CASSRSGGETQYF.

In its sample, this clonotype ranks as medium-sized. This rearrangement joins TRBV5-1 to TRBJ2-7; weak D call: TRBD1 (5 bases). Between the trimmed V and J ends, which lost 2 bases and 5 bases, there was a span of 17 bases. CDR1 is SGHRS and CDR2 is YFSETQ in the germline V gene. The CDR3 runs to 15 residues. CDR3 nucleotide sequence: TGCGCCAGCAGCTTACCCAGAACCCCCAGGGACGAGCAGTACTTC. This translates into CASSLPRTPRDEQYF.

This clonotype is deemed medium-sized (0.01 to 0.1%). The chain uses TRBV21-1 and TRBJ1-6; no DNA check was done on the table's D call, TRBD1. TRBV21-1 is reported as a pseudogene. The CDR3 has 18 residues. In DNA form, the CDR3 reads TGTGCCAGCAAGGGGAATCGCAGACAGGGGGTAGGTAATTCACCCCTCCACTTT. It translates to CASKGNRRQGVGNSPLHF.

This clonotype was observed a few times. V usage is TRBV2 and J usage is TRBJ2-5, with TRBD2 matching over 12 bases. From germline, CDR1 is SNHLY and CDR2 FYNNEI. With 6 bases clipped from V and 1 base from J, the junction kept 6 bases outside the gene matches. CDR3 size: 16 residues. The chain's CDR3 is CASSTPSGGAQETQYF. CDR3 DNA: TGTGCCAGCAGCACTCCTAGCGGGGGGGCCCAAGAGACCCAGTACTTC.

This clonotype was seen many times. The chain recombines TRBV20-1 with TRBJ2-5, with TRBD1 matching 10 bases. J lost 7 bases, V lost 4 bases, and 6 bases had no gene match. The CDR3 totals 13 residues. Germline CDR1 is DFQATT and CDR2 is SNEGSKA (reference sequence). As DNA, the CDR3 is TGCAGTGCTACCGGGACAGGGGCCTGGACCCAGTACTTC. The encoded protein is CSATGTGAWTQYF.

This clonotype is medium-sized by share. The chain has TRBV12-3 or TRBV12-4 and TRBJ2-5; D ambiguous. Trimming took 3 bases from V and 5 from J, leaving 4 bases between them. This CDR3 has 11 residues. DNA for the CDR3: TGTGCCAGCAGTTTGGGGGAGACCCAGTACTTC. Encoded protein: CASSLGETQYF.

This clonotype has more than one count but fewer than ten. The CDR3 DNA follows: TGCGCCAGCAGCTTGGCCACAGGCAGGGCGGACACTGAAGCTTTCTTT. Amino acid sequence: CASSLATGRADTEAFF. The chain recombines TRBV5-1 with TRBJ1-1; D might be TRBD1 (5 bases). Deletions cut 0 bases from V and 3 bases from J, with 15 bases between. CDR1 and CDR2 from the germline V gene are SGHRS and YFSETQ. The CDR3 contains 16 residues.

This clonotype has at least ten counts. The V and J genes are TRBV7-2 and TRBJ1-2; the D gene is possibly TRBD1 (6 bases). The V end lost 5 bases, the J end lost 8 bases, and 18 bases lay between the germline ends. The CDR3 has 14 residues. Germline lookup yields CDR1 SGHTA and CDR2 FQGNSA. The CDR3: CASSPTQGSQGYTF. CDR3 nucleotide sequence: TGTGCCAGCAGCCCCACCCAGGGGTCGCAGGGCTACACCTTC. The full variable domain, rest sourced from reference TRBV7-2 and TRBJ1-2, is GAGVSQSPSNKVTEKGKDVELRCDPISGHTALYWYRQSLGQGLEFLIYFQGNSAPDKSGLPSDRFSAERTGGSVSTLTIQRTQQEDSAVYLCASSPTQGSQGYTFGSGTRLTVV.

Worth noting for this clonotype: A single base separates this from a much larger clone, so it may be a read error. Here the CDR3 DNA reads TGCAGTGCCGTAGCGGGATACGAGCTGTACTTC. This translates into CSAVAGYELYF. This rearrangement joins TRBV20-1 to TRBJ2-7, with 8 bases lining up with TRBD2. This CDR3 has 11 residues. The V gene's germline CDR1 is DFQATT and CDR2 SNEGSKA (reference sequence).

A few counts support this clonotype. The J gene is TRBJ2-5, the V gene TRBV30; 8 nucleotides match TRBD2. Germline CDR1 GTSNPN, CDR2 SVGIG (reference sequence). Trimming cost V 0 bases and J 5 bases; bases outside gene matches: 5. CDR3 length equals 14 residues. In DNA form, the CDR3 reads TGTGCCTGGAGTGTATTGGGCGGGGGGGAGACCCAGTACTTC. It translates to CAWSVLGGGETQYF. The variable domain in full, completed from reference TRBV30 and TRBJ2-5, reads SQTIHQWPATLVQPVGSPLSLECTVEGTSNPNLYWYRQAAGRGLQLLFYSVGIGQISSEVPQNLSASRPQDRQFILSSKKLLLSDSGFYLCAWSVLGGGETQYFGPGTRLLVL.

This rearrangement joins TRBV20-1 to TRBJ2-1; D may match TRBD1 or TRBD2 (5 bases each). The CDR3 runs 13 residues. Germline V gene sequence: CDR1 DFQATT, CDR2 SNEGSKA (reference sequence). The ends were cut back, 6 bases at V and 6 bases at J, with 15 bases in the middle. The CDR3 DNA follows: TGCAGTGCCATCCGGGACCTCATCAATGAGCAGTTCTTC. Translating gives CSAIRDLINEQFF.

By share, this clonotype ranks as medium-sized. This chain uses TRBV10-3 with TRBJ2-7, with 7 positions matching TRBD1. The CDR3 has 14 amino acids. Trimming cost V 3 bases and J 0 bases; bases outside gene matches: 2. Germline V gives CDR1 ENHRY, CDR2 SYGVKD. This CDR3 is CAISEGTVSYEQYF. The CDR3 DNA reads TGTGCCATCAGTGAAGGGACAGTCTCCTACGAGCAGTACTTC.